The text below deals with one T cell receptor beta chain. This clone's antigen is unknown. No much larger clone is present one base from it, and per-base qualities are unavailable. Library method: the immunoSEQ multiplex PCR assay. For the multiplex PCR, a mixture combining 60 forward primers for TCR Vbeta segments and 13 reverse primers for TCR Jbeta segments was used. A multiplex PCR assay on genomic DNA amplified the CDR3 region of rearranged TCR beta genes. On the Illumina HiSeq System, the amplified TCR beta libraries were sequenced as 87-base-pair reads. The study's processing was this. A later analysis counted tens of millions of unique TCR beta chains across the 550 to 750 repertoires, and some 11 million of these chains were shared by at least two donors. A nearest-neighbor algorithm error-corrected the raw reads and collapsed the reads into unique sequences, merging closely related sequences to remove PCR and sequencing errors. CDR3 sequences were aligned to IMGT reference sequences to assign V, D and J gene segments. For a sequence to be retained, at least a six-nucleotide match to both a V gene segment and a J gene segment was required. A rearrangement counted as productive if the CDR3 had no stop codons and remained in frame with V and J, and every other rearrangement counted as non-productive. Following IMGT convention, CDR3 was defined as the stretch from the second conserved V-encoded cysteine to the conserved J-encoded phenylalanine. In an earlier analysis of just under 600 of the donors, sequences lacking an unambiguous match to a single V gene segment were excluded. An earlier analysis of some 610 of the donors called V segments functional above 56.7% productive rearrangements and segregating when the between-donor standard deviation exceeded 5%. A statistical classification framework was built for diagnosing cytomegalovirus status from the catalog of TCR beta chain sequences. In a later analysis, TCR nucleotide sequences were compared against IMGT/GENE-DB human TR gene sequences so that V and J genes could be assigned. The TCRdist pipeline was used in a later analysis to assign CDR3 sequences and most-parsimonious VDJ recombination scenarios. In a later analysis, each TCR beta chain was defined by its CDR3 amino acid sequence together with its V-gene family, and reads lacking a unique V-gene family were excluded. In a later analysis, approximately 590 highly shared, low-generation-probability nucleotide sequences were removed to address suspected cross-contamination and a sequencing artifact. In a later analysis, a clonal expansion index for each public chain was calculated from normalized within-repertoire ranks of inferred template counts. In a later analysis, generation probabilities were computed using a VDJ recombination model fitted to out-of-frame rearrangements, and the results were checked against IGoR. In a later analysis, hypergeometric tests were used to score TCR-TCR, TCR-HLA and TCR-CMV co-occurrence, with a repertoire-size bias correction applied to TCR pairs. A later analysis estimated false discovery rates by permuting HLA or CMV assignments 20 times. A later analysis grouped co-occurring TCRs with DBSCAN, adding TCRdist sequence similarity when clustering within HLA-allele-positive subsets. Repertoires with fewer than 30,000 or more than 120,000 public chains, plus five repertoires with anomalous nucleotide sharing, were excluded from co-occurrence clustering. TCRdb limited this immuneACCESS table to in-frame rearrangements with V and J called. A share of clones is missing; checked studies link under half to unresolved V genes, and the rest is unexplained. D and trimming come from the DNA, and the V and J calls and clone size come from that table. The sample has about 200,000 clones on record, around 75% of them singletons. Of the sample, roughly 1.9% is held by the ten largest clones.

CDR3 length: 16 amino acids, cysteine to phenylalanine. Left in the record is the CDR3 DNA by itself, 48 bases read in frame from the first base. The germline V gene specifies SGDLS as CDR1 and YYNGEE as CDR2. V lost 0 bases and J lost 0 bases, and the count of bases not matched to a germline gene is 4. The source of the sample is a study of cytomegalovirus exposure and HLA in healthy donors (dated by TCRdb to 2016 to 2017). Background on the whole study: According to an earlier analysis of around 600 of the donors, roughly 180 million T cells yielded 100 million or so unique TCR beta sequences and approximately 280 Gb of sequence data. Because of strong linkage in the cohort, roughly five DR-DQ haplotypes were treated as single units for association and clustering. Around 320 gigabases of sequencing data and approximately 84 million unique TCR sequences were included in an early release covering about 620 HLA-typed donors. The later analysis used no new phenotypic data to find candidate immune exposures, relying instead on TCR beta sequences and their occurrence across donors. A separate validation cohort of roughly 110 different subjects was used in addition to the 666-subject first cohort. All discovery cohort repertoires had been generated on a single sequencing platform. A later analysis re-analyzed previously published TCR beta repertoires from about 730 donors and added high-resolution HLA genotyping to study TCR occurrence patterns. The genetic ancestry cluster associated with self-reported Caucasian donors included around four fifths of the 350 to 500 genotyped donors. Donor age, sex, ethnicity and CMV serostatus were compiled alongside the repertoire data. Across approximately 400 genotyped donors of the cohort, an average of about 200,000 unique TCR beta nucleotide sequences per donor were sequenced, and approximately 17% of those sequences were non-productive. Typing coverage varied by locus: about 620-630 donors for A, B, C, DRB1 and DQB1; roughly 500 for DQA1; about 590 for DPA1; around 450 for DPB1. The study aimed to test whether signatures of past pathogen exposure could be identified by cataloging public T cell receptors. The study used immunosequencing to profile the T cell repertoires of more than 650 subjects and linked those repertoires to cytomegalovirus serostatus. High-throughput TCR immunosequencing, statistical association of individual TCRs with disease status, and machine learning were combined to predict cytomegalovirus infection status. An earlier analysis of roughly 580 of the donors used high-throughput TCR beta sequencing to judge whether each TCR beta V gene segment behaved as functional or pseudogenic. A later genetic analysis used genome-wide SNP genotypes for about three fifths of the 666 donors, treating that subset as a discovery cohort. Both class I and class II loci were covered by HLA typing, at four-digit resolution. Study-level results and caveats: The 87-base-pair reads could not distinguish some IMGT-functional V segments, including TRBV6-2 and TRBV6-3, so those segments were excluded. At a false discovery rate of 0.05, a later analysis linked some 18,000 TCR beta sequences to specific HLA alleles. In a later genetic analysis, a missense DCLRE1C variant was associated with V-gene and J-gene trimming of TCR beta chains, and the association was replicated in an independent cohort. Correlated functional status among segregating V segments might reflect linkage disequilibrium, but an unknown experimental factor could not be ruled out. The authors suggested that the approach could potentially be generalized to other disease states and immunological phenotypes. A later genetic analysis reported fewer N-insertions in productive TCRs among donors in an Asian-associated ancestry cluster than the approximately 700-donor mean. Because some donors lacked HLA typing at each locus, the association tests relied only on the typed subset. For the cohort, immune exposure information was limited to CMV serostatus. Most TCR sequences were observed very rarely across donors, whereas some public TCRs were present in many individuals. According to a later analysis, parvovirus B19, influenza, CMV and Epstein-Barr virus appeared linked to several top co-occurrence clusters. In a later analysis, the rate of TCR association differed among HLA loci, with DRB1 alleles having the most associated TCRs and HLA-C alleles having the fewest. A later analysis found that HLA-associated TCR beta chains were more clonally expanded and had lower generation probabilities than equally common non-associated chains. Only TCR beta chains were sequenced in this cohort, and the absence of alpha or paired-chain data limited detectable features. A further reported finding was that TCR beta sequences accurately predicted the HLA-A and HLA-B alleles for most subjects in the first cohort. The study gave a list of about 160 TCR beta chains associated with cytomegalovirus. Sequencing depth was assumed to be roughly uniform across donors in the presence/absence analyses, though that assumption may not hold. Most CMV-associated TCR beta chains appeared to be HLA-restricted in a later analysis, and the HLA associations seemed to be driven largely by CMV exposure. Strong co-occurrence of HLA alleles, especially DR and DQ, made assigning TCR associations to individual alleles difficult. The earlier analysis of almost 600 of the donors excluded around 17 rarely observed V segments, including chromosome 9 orphons, because counts were too low. The classifier was reported to diagnose cytomegalovirus status with high specificity and sensitivity in both the original and validation cohorts. The sequencing pipeline was judged likely to have produced a cluster of highly shared sequence variants as a technical artifact. In an earlier analysis of more than 500 of the donors, most TCR beta V segments appeared in productive rearrangements about 87% or about 30% of the time, broadly matching IMGT annotations. In vitro tests confirmed that three of the cytomegalovirus-associated TCR beta chains recognize cytomegalovirus antigens.

The cohort comprised more than 550 healthy bone marrow donors. At the time of sampling, all cohort members were nominally healthy, though unrecorded immune exposures were likely present. The donor was CMV seronegative and was included in the group of about 400 seronegative cohort members. A peripheral blood sample was provided by each donor, and peripheral blood mononuclear cells were used for TCR beta sequencing. Genomic DNA was extracted from the blood cell samples with the Qiagen DNeasy Blood Extraction Kit. The chain is made from TRBV9 and TRBJ2-7; 9 central bases correspond to TRBD2. The TCR was taken from a woman aged 25 to 39 in good health and CMV-seronegative. The sequenced sample consisted of PBMCs. The CDR3 here reads CASSVAASGASYEQYF. The nucleotides are TGTGCCAGCAGCGTAGCGGCTAGCGGGGCCTCCTACGAGCAGTACTTC.